The rows below give T cell receptor beta chains drawn from one sample of a study of T cell changes during pregnancy in multiple sclerosis. Some clones are missing from TCRdb's copy, which holds only in-frame ones; the method was immunoSEQ multiplex PCR. The table shows about 22,000 clones, with around 90% occurring only once. The sequencing used CD4+ T cells from peripheral blood mononuclear cells, collected in the third trimester of pregnancy. These receptors all stem from a female donor in good health, enrolled as a control in a pregnancy study. The CDR3 runs from the conserved cysteine through the conserved F or W. Fields, in order: J gene, V gene, D gene, clone size, CDR3 DNA, CDR3 protein. D genes are given only for firm matches. Clone size, where shown, is once, few, many, or a class for clones that have expanded.

TRBJ1-1 | TRBV6-5 | TRBD1 | - | TGTGCCAGCAGTTCCCGGGACAGGGGGGCGATTGAAGCTTTCTTT | CASSSRDRGAIEAFF
TRBJ2-2 | TRBV7-9 | TRBD1 | - | TGTGCCAGCAGCTTGGCGACAGGGTCAATCGCCGGGGAGCTGTTTTTT | CASSLATGSIAGELFF
TRBJ1-1 | TRBV5-6 | - | - | TGTGCCAGCAGCTTTCAGGCTCGAGGAGGAAACACTGAAGCTTTCTTT | CASSFQARGGNTEAFF
TRBJ1-1 | TRBV9 | TRBD1 | - | TGTGCCAGCAGCGTCTTGACAGGGACGAACACTGAAGCTTTCTTT | CASSVLTGTNTEAFF
TRBJ1-4 | TRBV28 | - | few | TGTGCCAGCAGTTTGGGAACAGGGAAAAAACCGGTTTTT | CASSLGTGKKPVF
TRBJ1-6 | TRBV7-6 | TRBD1 | - | TGTGCCAGCAGCTTAGGAGGGACAGTACCCTATAATTCACCCCTCCACTTT | CASSLGGTVPYNSPLHF
TRBJ2-1 | TRBV27 | TRBD2 | - | TGTGCCAGCAGTTTGGTACTAGCGGGGGGTCAGTTCTTC | CASSLVLAGGQFF
TRBJ1-5 | TRBV19 | TRBD1 | - | TGTGCCAGTAGTCCGGGACAGGGGAACAATCAGCCCCAGCATTTT | CASSPGQGNNQPQHF
TRBJ2-3 | TRBV25-1 | - | - | TGTGCCAGCAGTGAGAGGCCCACAGATACGCAGTATTTT | CASSERPTDTQYF
TRBJ1-3 | TRBV9 | - | few | TGTGCCAGCAGCTCCCGACTGTCCTCTGGAAACACCATATATTTT | CASSSRLSSGNTIYF
TRBJ1-5 | TRBV23-1 | TRBD1 | - | TGCGCCAGCAGTCATTCCTCCGGGACAGGGAGGCAGCCCCAGCATTTT | CASSHSSGTGRQPQHF
TRBJ1-6 | TRBV15 | - | - | TGTGCCACCAGCAGAGACATTCCACCCCTCCACTTT | CATSRDIPPLHF
TRBJ2-5 | TRBV10-3 | TRBD1 | - | TGTGCCATCAGTAGCGGACAGGGGCAAGAGACCCAGTACTTC | CAISSGQGQETQYF
TRBJ1-1 | TRBV18 | - | - | TGTGCCAGCTCACCACCAGGATATCTGACAGATAACACTGAAGCTTTCTTT | CASSPPGYLTDNTEAFF
TRBJ1-2 | TRBV18 | - | - | TGTGCCAGCTCACCACCAGCGGGACCAACTAACTATGGCTACACCTTC | CASSPPAGPTNYGYTF
TRBJ2-5 | TRBV5-8 | - | - | TGTGCCAGCAGCTTGGCCGGCAGGGCGTACCAAGAGACCCAGTACTTC | CASSLAGRAYQETQYF
TRBJ1-1 | TRBV5-6 | - | - | TGTGCCAGCAAAAACACGCCAGGCACTGAAGCTTTCTTT | CASKNTPGTEAFF
TRBJ2-2 | TRBV7-2 | - | - | TGTGCCAGCAGCTTGGGGCAGGGCCACACCGGGGAGCTGTTTTTT | CASSLGQGHTGELFF
TRBJ2-1 | TRBV4-2 | TRBD2 | few | TGTGCCAGCAGCCAAAATAGCGGGATGGGGAAAGATGAGCAGTTCTTC | CASSQNSGMGKDEQFF
TRBJ2-1 | TRBV7-3 | TRBD2 | - | TGTGCCAGCAGCCCTAGCGGGGGGACCTACAATGAGCAGTTCTTC | CASSPSGGTYNEQFF
TRBJ2-5 | TRBV19 | TRBD2 | - | TGTGCCAGTAGTATACGGGGACTAGCGGGGGCCGCCGGGGAGACCCAGTACTTC | CASSIRGLAGAAGETQYF
TRBJ2-3 | TRBV28 | TRBD1 | - | TGTGCCAGCAGCGATTTGGGACAGGGGGCGGCGACAGATACGCAGTATTTT | CASSDLGQGAATDTQYF
TRBJ1-2 | TRBV7-7 | TRBD1 | - | TGTGCCAGCAGCTCCGGGACAGGCATTAACTATGGCTACACCTTC | CASSSGTGINYGYTF
TRBJ1-6 | TRBV7-2 | - | - | TGTGCCAGCAGCTTAGGAGTGTCCCCGAGGTATAATTCACCCCTCCACTTT | CASSLGVSPRYNSPLHF
TRBJ2-7 | TRBV27 | TRBD1 | - | TGTGCCAGCGGAAGGACAGGGGCTATCTACGAGCAGTACTTC | CASGRTGAIYEQYF
TRBJ2-3 | TRBV5-1 | - | - | TGCGCCAGCAATGAGCGGGTCACAGATACGCAGTATTTT | CASNERVTDTQYF
TRBJ2-2 | TRBV11-2 | TRBD1 | - | TGTGCCAGCAGCTCCAGCGGGACAGGGCGAATCGGGGAGCTGTTTTTT | CASSSSGTGRIGELFF
TRBJ1-1 | TRBV28 | - | - | TGTGCCAGCAGTTCTCTTGGTTTCCTCGGGGTCGACTGGACTGAAGCTTTCTTT | CASSSLGFLGVDWTEAFF
TRBJ2-4 | TRBV7-2 | TRBD2 | - | TGTGCCAGCAGCCTCGTCAGGGGGACTAGCGGGAAGGCCAAAAACATTCAGTACTTC | CASSLVRGTSGKAKNIQYF
TRBJ1-2 | TRBV5-3 | - | - | TGTGCCAGAAGCTTGGCAGGGGTCGGTTATGGCTACACCTTC | CARSLAGVGYGYTF
TRBJ1-1 | TRBV29-1 | - | few | TGCAGCGTTGGGGCTAACACTGAAGCTTTCTTT | CSVGANTEAFF
TRBJ2-1 | TRBV19 | - | - | TGTGCCAGTAGTGGAGGGGGCGGGAAAGGGCAGTTCTTC | CASSGGGGKGQFF
TRBJ2-3 | TRBV7-3 | TRBD1 | - | TGTGCCAGCAGCTTAACAGGGGGCGGAATCAAGAGGGGGAATACGCAGTATTTT | CASSLTGGGIKRGNTQYF
TRBJ1-2 | TRBV11-2 | - | - | TGTGCCAGCAGCCCAGACAGCCACTATGGCTACACCTTC | CASSPDSHYGYTF
TRBJ1-4 | TRBV13 | - | - | TGTGCCAGCAGCCATAGGGGGACCTCCTATGAAAAACTGTTTTTT | CASSHRGTSYEKLFF
TRBJ2-2 | TRBV6-5 | - | once | TGTGCCCTAGGGGGTTTGAACGGGGAGCTGTTTTTT | CALGGLNGELFF
TRBJ1-4 | TRBV7-2 | - | - | TGTGCCAGCAGCCCTGGGGAGGGGGAAAAACTGTTTTTT | CASSPGEGEKLFF
TRBJ2-6 | TRBV7-6 | TRBD1 | - | TGTGCCAGCTCAGGGGGCGGTGGGGCCAACGTCCTGACTTTC | CASSGGGGANVLTF
TRBJ2-5 | TRBV19 | TRBD2 | - | TGTGCCAGTAAACGGAGCGGGGGCCTGGAGACCCAGTACTTC | CASKRSGGLETQYF
TRBJ2-1 | TRBV19 | - | - | TGTGCCATCGGGACAATCTACAATGAGCAGTTCTTC | CAIGTIYNEQFF
TRBJ2-7 | TRBV7-7 | - | - | TGTGCCAGCAGCTTAGTGTGGCACATCACCTACGAGCAGTACTTC | CASSLVWHITYEQYF